This TCR beta chain is drawn from a study of a mutant IDH1 vaccine in newly diagnosed glioma. Produced via immunoSEQ multiplex PCR; TCRdb's table is partial and in-frame only. The data show about 21,000 clones, with over 75% seen just once and approximately 5% held by the top ten. Time point indicated: baseline, week 1 (first vaccination visit). Stated treatment: pre-vaccination baseline after standard-of-care therapy. The germline V gene has CDR1 SGHRS and CDR2 YFSETQ. Trimming cost V 4 bases and J 0 bases, with 13 bases left between them. The CDR3 has 15 amino acids. The TCR comes from a man aged 35-49 years with glioma. The sequencing used PBMCs, collected from a glioma patient treated with radiotherapy, temozolomide or both. This chain links TRBV5-1 with TRBJ1-1; D might be TRBD1 (6 bases). CDR3 in DNA: TGCGCCAGCAGCCCCCTTGGGGGCCTGAACACTGAAGCTTTCTTT. Translating gives CASSPLGGLNTEAFF.